The 12 T cell receptor beta chains in this list originate from one sample, sequenced in a study of technical replicates of blood from a few donors. The repertoire was sequenced with immunoSEQ multiplex PCR; TCRdb's copy has only in-frame clones and lacks some. The data contain roughly 50,000 clones, roughly 96% of them singletons. Sequencing was done on a sample of PBMCs. The receptors were gathered from a human donor in good health. Some clones in this sample may be carry-over from other donors' samples.

A few counts support this clone. The CDR3 DNA reads as TGTGCCAGCAGGGGTCCGCGGCGGGGGAGCTCCTACGAGCAGTACTTC. It yields the protein CASRGPRRGSSYEQYF. The chain links TRBV7-8 to TRBJ2-7; 7 nucleotides match TRBD2. Germline V gives CDR1 SGHVS, CDR2 FQNEAQ. V lost 6 bases to trimming and J lost 0 bases; unmatched junction nucleotides: 11. The CDR3 totals 16 residues.

The chain joins TRBV30 to TRBJ2-7; TRBD1 agrees at 9 bases. The CDR3 is made up of 13 amino acids. Germline CDR1 and CDR2: GTSNPN and SVGIG (reference sequence). The J segment lost 3 bases and the V segment lost 5 bases, leaving 5 bases of the junction unmatched. The CDR3 sequence is CAWWLGQGYEQYF. In DNA, the CDR3 is TGTGCCTGGTGGTTGGGACAGGGCTACGAGCAGTACTTC.

The chain employs TRBV7-2 and TRBJ1-6; TRBD1 aligns across 7 bases. The V gene end was trimmed by 4 bases and the J gene end by 9 bases; junction bases not matched to a gene: 12. CDR3 size: 16 residues. Germline CDR1 reads SGHTA; CDR2 reads FQGNSA. The CDR3 is CASSWVYGTDGSPLHF. CDR3 coding DNA: TGTGCCAGCAGCTGGGTATACGGGACAGACGGTTCACCCCTCCACTTT.

The chain couples TRBV4-2 to TRBJ2-2, with 11 positions matching TRBD2. The CDR3 extends over 19 amino acids. Trimming took 5 bases from V and 2 from J; bases not matched to a gene: 13. Per the germline V gene, CDR1 is LGHNA and CDR2 is YNFKEQ. CDR3 amino acids: CASSYKAGLAALNTGELFF. In DNA form, the CDR3 reads TGTGCCAGCAGCTACAAGGCGGGACTAGCGGCCCTAAACACCGGGGAGCTGTTTTTT.

This sequence joins TRBV30 and TRBJ2-1; a possible D gene is TRBD1 (5 bases). This CDR3 contains 12 residues. Germline CDR1 is GTSNPN and CDR2 is SVGIG (reference sequence). Trimming pared 3 bases from V and 7 bases from J, leaving 10 bases between. Here the CDR3 DNA reads TGTGCCTGGAGACCCTACAGGAATGAGCAGTTCTTC. It encodes CAWRPYRNEQFF.

The rearrangement joins TRBV10-3 to TRBJ2-7; the D gene is possibly TRBD1 (5 bases). V gave up 4 bases and J gave up 3 bases, with 13 bases separating them. This CDR3 comprises 14 residues. Germline V CDR1 and CDR2: ENHRY, SYGVKD. This chain's CDR3 is CAISGTGGDYEQYF. The CDR3 region has the DNA TGTGCCATCAGTGGAACAGGCGGAGACTACGAGCAGTACTTC.

The J gene is TRBJ1-2, the V gene TRBV5-6; unclear D gene. The CDR3 is 14 residues long. Trimming took off 0 bases at V and 2 bases at J, with 8 bases between the two ends. Germline V gives CDR1 SGHDT, CDR2 YYEEEE. Written as DNA, the CDR3 is TGTGCCAGCAGCTTGGTCTTTTCGAACTATGGCTACACCTTC. Amino acid sequence: CASSLVFSNYGYTF.

The V call is TRBV4-1, the J call TRBJ2-3; weak D call: TRBD1 (6 bases). This CDR3 has 13 residues. The germline V gene has CDR1 MGHRA and CDR2 YSYEKL. V was clipped by 8 bases and J by 9 bases, with 18 bases between them. CDR3 sequence: CASVSLGGKTQYF. CDR3 coding DNA: TGCGCCAGCGTATCCCTAGGGGGAAAAACGCAGTATTTT.

The chain joins TRBV4-2 to TRBJ1-1; weak D call: TRBD1 (6 bases). Germline values: CDR1 LGHNA, CDR2 YNFKEQ. CDR3 length: 19 amino acids. With 0 bases removed from V and 1 base from J, the gap between germline ends came to 21 bases. The CDR3 loop is CASSQEGWLGAASNTEAFF. The DNA for the CDR3 is TGTGCCAGCAGCCAAGAGGGGTGGTTGGGGGCAGCTTCGAACACTGAAGCTTTCTTT.

V is TRBV19 and J is TRBJ2-1; no clear D. This CDR3 spans 14 amino acids. V lost 6 bases and J 6 bases, leaving 15 bases between the germline ends. Germline CDR1 reads LNHDA; CDR2 reads SQIVND (reference sequence). CDR3: CASSGQSGANEQFF. The CDR3 bases are TGTGCCAGTAGCGGTCAGTCTGGAGCCAATGAGCAGTTCTTC.

The chain is built from TRBV21-1 and TRBJ2-7; TRBD1 was called by the table and not checked on the DNA. TRBV21-1 is classified as a pseudogene. The CDR3 contains 16 residues. The CDR3 reads CASTYRDQQGNDEQYF. The DNA for the CDR3 is TGTGCCAGCACCTATAGGGACCAACAGGGTAACGACGAGCAGTACTTC.

This chain joins TRBV7-6 and TRBJ2-3; the D gene is possibly TRBD1 (6 bases). Looked up from germline, CDR1 is SGHVS and CDR2 is FNYEAQ. The CDR3 length is 20 residues. The germline V and J ends were trimmed by 3 bases and 2 bases, with 27 bases remaining between them. The DNA for the CDR3 is TGTGCCAGCAGCTTTGGCCGCACCCCCCGACACAGGGACACCACAGATACGCAGTATTTT. It encodes CASSFGRTPRHRDTTDTQYF.